This entry is about one T cell receptor beta chain. The data derive from a study of shared clonotypes between healthy human individuals. Germline values: CDR1 SGHVS, CDR2 FNYEAQ. The CDR3 is made up of 17 amino acids. Trimming took 4 bases from V and 4 from J, leaving 21 bases between them. Sequencing was performed with immunoSEQ multiplex PCR; in TCRdb, only in-frame clones are kept and a portion is missing. The sample records some 1.5 million clones, 95% to 99% being singletons. The receptor's source is a man aged 25-40 years in good health. Source material: naive CD4+ T cells sorted from blood. Subset denoted: CD45RA+ positively selected. The chain recombines TRBV7-6 with TRBJ2-3; perhaps TRBD2 as D (5 bases). CDR3 sequence reads: CASSSSTLAQAPDTQYF. The CDR3 DNA sequence: TGTGCCAGCAGCTCCTCCACCCTAGCCCAGGCCCCAGATACGCAGTATTTT.